The 21 T cell receptor beta chains below all came from one sample that was sequenced in a study of PD-L1 blockade in urothelial cancer. Profiling relied on immunoSEQ multiplex PCR, and the TCRdb table lists in-frame clones only, not all of them. The table includes roughly 63,000 clones, 81% detected once. Time point described: pretreatment peripheral blood. The material was PBMCs, obtained around atezolizumab (anti-PD-L1) treatment. The receptor source for this set is a man between 65 and 80 years old with urothelial cancer.

The chain links TRBV10-1 to TRBJ2-1, with 10 bases lining up with TRBD2. Germline V gives CDR1 WNHNN, CDR2 SYGVQD (reference sequence). Unmatched junction bases numbered 2, after V lost 3 bases and J lost 6 bases. This CDR3 contains 14 residues. The CDR3 sequence is CASSDSGRPNEQFF. CDR3 nucleotides: TGCGCCAGCAGTGATAGCGGGAGGCCCAATGAGCAGTTCTTC.

The V call is TRBV11-3, the J call TRBJ2-7, with no clear D. CDR3 length: 15 residues. Germline CDR1 and CDR2: SGHNT and YENEEA. V was trimmed by 3 bases and J by 2 bases, leaving 14 bases between them. CDR3: CASSFGDPATYEQYF. CDR3 nucleotides: TGTGCCAGCAGCTTTGGAGATCCAGCAACCTACGAGCAGTACTTC.

The gene calls are TRBV4-1 and TRBJ2-1; TRBD2 is a possible D gene (6 bases). V was clipped by 3 bases and J by 2 bases, with 11 bases between them. Germline V lookup: CDR1 MGHRA, CDR2 YSYEKL. The CDR3 is 15 residues long. CDR3 sequence: CASSQGLAPYNEQFF. CDR3 nucleotides: TGCGCCAGCAGCCAGGGTCTAGCGCCCTACAATGAGCAGTTCTTC.

V gene TRBV27 combines with J gene TRBJ2-7, with a tentative D call TRBD1 (5 bases). Germline-derived CDR1 and CDR2 are MNHEY and SMNVEV (reference sequence). V shed 5 bases and J shed 5 bases, with 22 bases lying between them. The CDR3 covers 16 residues. The CDR3 region is CASSPKGPSGIHEQYF. CDR3 in DNA: TGTGCCAGCAGTCCAAAAGGGCCCTCAGGGATACACGAGCAGTACTTC.

The rearrangement joins TRBV30 to TRBJ1-3, with D possibly matching TRBD1 (5 bases). There are 13 residues in the CDR3. Germline values: CDR1 GTSNPN, CDR2 SVGIG (reference sequence). Trimming pared 8 bases from V and 4 bases from J, leaving 15 bases between. In DNA, the CDR3 is TGTGCCGGGAACTATCGGGGGGGAAACACCATATATTTT. It is translated as CAGNYRGGNTIYF.

This chain joins TRBV5-4 and TRBJ2-7, with TRBD2 identical over 11 bases. V was clipped by 4 bases and J by 2 bases; unmatched bases: 5. The CDR3 length is 15 residues. CDR1 and CDR2 from the germline V gene are SGHNT and YYREEE (reference sequence). The CDR3 DNA sequence: TGTGCCAGCAGCCCGCAGACTAGCGGGGCCTACGAGCAGTACTTC. The encoded protein is CASSPQTSGAYEQYF.

The CDR3 DNA sequence: TGCGCCAGCAGCCGACATACAGGGGGACTTAATAGCAATCAGCCCCAGCATTTT. This sequence encodes CASSRHTGGLNSNQPQHF. The V and J genes are TRBV4-1 and TRBJ1-5; the match to TRBD1 covers 8 bases. The CDR3 is 18 amino acids. With V trimmed by 4 bases and J by 0 bases, 11 bases remained unmatched. Germline loops: CDR1 MGHRA, CDR2 YSYEKL.

This chain joins TRBV29-1 and TRBJ2-1; 9 bases line up with TRBD2. The CDR3 consists of 15 residues. Looked up from germline, CDR1 is SQVTM and CDR2 is ANQGSEA. The V gene end was trimmed by 6 bases and the J gene end by 3 bases; junction bases not matched to a gene: 9. The CDR3 sequence is CSVRWRGGDYNEQFF. As DNA, the CDR3 is TGCAGCGTCCGGTGGCGGGGGGGTGACTACAATGAGCAGTTCTTC.

The rearrangement links TRBV18 to TRBJ1-1; D is unclear. The CDR3 extends over 12 amino acids. Trimming removed 1 base from V and 10 bases from J, with 10 bases in between. Looked up from germline, CDR1 is KGHSH and CDR2 is LQKENI. The CDR3 DNA follows: TGTGCCAGCTCACCACTGTCTACGGGAGCTTTCTTT. As protein: CASSPLSTGAFF.

This chain joins TRBV18 and TRBJ2-3; 9 nucleotides agree with TRBD2. The trim removed 4 bases at V and 3 bases at J, leaving 5 bases unmatched. The CDR3 runs 15 residues. Germline V gene data show CDR1 as KGHSH and CDR2 as LQKENI. The CDR3 DNA follows: TGTGCCAGCTCACTTAGCGGGAGTACGACAGATACGCAGTATTTT. Translating it yields CASSLSGSTTDTQYF.

The genes are TRBV28 and TRBJ2-1; TRBD2 matches at 10 bases. Germline V gene data show CDR1 as MDHEN and CDR2 as SYDVKM. The V gene end was trimmed by 10 bases and the J gene end by 2 bases; junction bases not matched to a gene: 5. The CDR3 contains 14 residues. This CDR3 reads CATSTSGTYNEQFF. Here the CDR3 DNA reads TGTGCCACCTCAACTAGCGGGACCTACAATGAGCAGTTCTTC.

This clone has only a few counts. The chain is built from TRBV10-1 and TRBJ1-1; D may be TRBD1 (5 bases). Germline CDR1 is WNHNN and CDR2 is SYGVQD (reference sequence). CDR3 size: 14 residues. V was pared by 4 bases and J by 4 bases, with 13 bases between. The CDR3 protein is CASSGSQRGTEAFF. CDR3 in DNA: TGCGCCAGCAGTGGGTCCCAAAGGGGCACTGAAGCTTTCTTT.

The rearrangement links TRBV6-1 to TRBJ2-1, with D possibly matching TRBD2 (5 bases). V dropped 7 bases and J dropped 0 bases, with 13 bases sitting between them. This CDR3 contains 15 residues. Germline CDR1 is MNHNS and CDR2 is SASEGT. This chain's CDR3 is CASISDWSSYNEQFF. CDR3 bases: TGTGCCAGCATCTCGGACTGGAGCTCCTACAATGAGCAGTTCTTC.

The V call is TRBV6-6, the J call TRBJ1-5; D gene uncertain. The CDR3 covers 15 residues. V dropped 5 bases and J dropped 3 bases, with 14 bases sitting between them. Germline assignment: CDR1 MNHNY and CDR2 SVGAGI (reference sequence). The chain's CDR3 is CASSPDNANNQPQHF. The CDR3 region has the DNA TGTGCCAGCAGTCCCGACAACGCAAACAATCAGCCCCAGCATTTT.

This clone was picked up a small number of times. The chain joins TRBV19 to TRBJ1-1, with D perhaps TRBD1 (5 bases). The CDR3 contains 13 residues. Germline CDR1 LNHDA, CDR2 SQIVND (reference sequence). V gave up 2 bases and J gave up 3 bases, with 7 bases separating them. CDR3 in DNA: TGTGCCAGTAGTATAAAACAGGACACTGAAGCTTTCTTT. Encoded protein: CASSIKQDTEAFF.

J is TRBJ2-3 and V is TRBV5-4, with D possibly matching TRBD2 (7 bases). Germline CDR1 reads SGHNT; CDR2 reads YYREEE (reference sequence). Trimming removed 0 bases at V and 0 bases at J, with 17 bases between. The CDR3 consists of 18 residues. CDR3 protein: CASSLGAGQSASTDTQYF. CDR3 sequence (DNA): TGTGCCAGCAGCTTGGGAGCGGGACAAAGTGCTAGCACAGATACGCAGTATTTT.

This chain connects TRBV4-1 to TRBJ2-5; 13 nucleotides align to TRBD2. Per the germline V gene, CDR1 is MGHRA and CDR2 is YSYEKL. Germline trimming cut 1 base from V and 5 bases from J; bases unmatched to any gene: 10. The CDR3 extends over 18 amino acids. In nucleotides, the CDR3 is TGCGCCAGCAGCCAAGGCGGACTAGCGGGAGCCGTCCTGGAGACCCAGTACTTC. The encoded protein is CASSQGGLAGAVLETQYF.

The chain couples TRBV30 to TRBJ1-5; 8 positions agree with TRBD1. The junction had 4 bases not matched to a gene; V was cut back by 3 bases and J by 6 bases. The CDR3 totals 13 residues. CDR1 and CDR2 (germline): GTSNPN, SVGIG (reference sequence). CDR3 sequence reads: CAWSSQGAQPQHF. CDR3 nucleotide sequence: TGTGCCTGGAGCTCCCAGGGGGCTCAGCCCCAGCATTTT.

This chain joins TRBV9 and TRBJ2-2; a possible D gene is TRBD1 (6 bases). This CDR3 region has 16 residues. CDR1 is SGDLS, CDR2 YYNGEE, per germline. Trimming took off 0 bases at V and 2 bases at J, with 11 bases between the two ends. The CDR3 spells CASSVVTGPNTGELFF. CDR3 nucleotide sequence: TGTGCCAGCAGCGTAGTGACAGGCCCCAACACCGGGGAGCTGTTTTTT.

This chain uses TRBV11-2 with TRBJ2-1, with D uncertain. Germline V lookup: CDR1 SGHAT, CDR2 FQNNGV. CDR3 length equals 12 residues. V shed 1 base and J shed 8 bases, with 6 bases lying between them. The CDR3 region is CASSLVSDEQFF. The DNA for the CDR3 is TGTGCCAGCAGCTTAGTATCGGATGAGCAGTTCTTC.

The V and J genes are TRBV2 and TRBJ1-4; 9 bases are a match to TRBD1. CDR1 and CDR2 (germline): SNHLY, FYNNEI. J was trimmed by 2 bases and V by 4 bases; bases with no gene match: 2. The CDR3 consists of 15 residues. In nucleotides, the CDR3 is TGTGCCAGCAGTGGGACAGGGGAGACTAATGAAAAACTGTTTTTT. It is translated as CASSGTGETNEKLFF.